These 28 T cell receptor beta chains were sequenced from one sample in a study of blood T cells in healthy people across ages. It was with a sample-barcoded 5' primer and a J-beta primer mix that a second PCR of about 6 to 12 cycles was run. TCRdb re-called the 5' RACE reads with MiXCR, one entry per CDR3 protein. The table lists some 800,000 distinct CDR3 sequences, around 42% of them singletons, with roughly 18% in the top ten. Sequencing was carried out using blood. Receptors were obtained from a man in his 60s in good health.

The rearrangement uses TRBV18 and TRBJ2-3, with D unresolved. The V and J ends lost 1 base and 2 bases respectively, with 7 bases between them. The germline CDR1 and CDR2 sequences are KGHSH and LQKENI. CDR3 length equals 14 residues. The CDR3 coding sequence is TGTGCCAGCTCACCACGGGAATACACAGATACGCAGTATTTT. Its protein product is CASSPREYTDTQYF.

V and J are TRBV25-1 and TRBJ2-1, with 10 bases lining up with TRBD2. Germline V gene data show CDR1 as MGHDK and CDR2 as SYGVNS. V shed 7 bases, J shed 7 bases, and the junction held 10 bases outside the gene matches. The CDR3 loop spans 15 amino acids. This CDR3 is CASNYGGTSVNEQFF. As DNA, the CDR3 is TGTGCCAGCAACTATGGGGGGACTAGCGTAAATGAGCAGTTCTTC.

The chain carries TRBV6-5 and TRBJ2-7; 7 bases map to TRBD2. This CDR3 comprises 17 residues. Germline assignment: CDR1 MNHEY and CDR2 SVGAGI. The V and J ends lost 4 bases and 3 bases, in that order; junction bases with no gene match: 15. CDR3: CASSSLFVASGFYEQYF. The CDR3 DNA sequence: TGTGCCAGCAGTTCCCTCTTTGTAGCTAGCGGATTCTACGAGCAGTACTTC.

V gene TRBV3-1 combines with J gene TRBJ2-4; D may match TRBD1 or TRBD2 (6 bases each). The end of the DNA fits TRBJ2-7 better, so the J call may be wrong. CDR1 and CDR2 (germline): LGHDT, YNNKEL (reference sequence). CDR3 length: 12 residues. In DNA form, the CDR3 reads TGTGCCAGCAGCCACGGGGGCCTCGAGCAGTACTTC. Its protein product is CASSHGGLEQYF.

This clonotype appeared many times. This rearrangement joins TRBV20-1 to TRBJ2-7, with 10 bases that match TRBD2. Germline trimming cut 6 bases from V and 3 bases from J; bases unmatched to any gene: 11. The CDR3 spans 15 residues. Germline V gene sequence: CDR1 DFQATT, CDR2 SNEGSKA (reference sequence). CDR3 sequence reads: CSAKSSGGLYYEQYF. The CDR3 region has the DNA TGCAGTGCCAAATCTAGCGGGGGCCTTTACTACGAGCAGTACTTC.

This chain uses TRBV29-1 with TRBJ2-2, with D hard to call. Per germline, CDR1 SQVTM and CDR2 ANQGSEA. The CDR3 has 15 residues. V was pared by 4 bases and J by 1 base, with 13 bases between. The CDR3 reads CSVGFPGRNTGELFF. CDR3 DNA sequence: TGCAGCGTTGGGTTTCCGGGTCGGAACACCGGGGAGCTGTTTTTT.

The chain links TRBV6-2 or TRBV6-3 to TRBJ2-2; 8 positions match TRBD1. CDR3 size: 17 residues. V shed 5 bases and J 7 bases; nucleotides not matched to a gene: 15. Germline V CDR1 and CDR2: MNHEY, SVGEGT. This CDR3 is CASSNRVNRGYNGELFF. CDR3 DNA: TGTGCCAGCAGTAACCGCGTTAACAGGGGGTATAACGGGGAGCTGTTTTTT.

This rearrangement joins TRBV9 to TRBJ1-4; TRBD1 agrees at 11 bases. Looked up from germline, CDR1 is SGDLS and CDR2 is YYNGEE. Trimming at V came to 4 bases and at J to 12 bases, leaving 5 bases not matched to a gene. The CDR3 loop spans 13 amino acids. In DNA, the CDR3 is TGTGCCAGCAGCCTAAGGACAGGGGGCGAACTGTTTTTT. Its translation: CASSLRTGGELFF.

The chain links TRBV28 to TRBJ2-6; no reliable D call. Germline lookup yields CDR1 MDHEN and CDR2 SYDVKM. The CDR3 runs 14 residues. Trimming took off 6 bases at V and 0 bases at J, with 6 bases between the two ends. This CDR3 is CASRFLSGANVLTF. Written as DNA, the CDR3 is TGTGCCAGCAGATTTCTCTCTGGGGCCAACGTCCTGACTTTC.

The V and J genes are TRBV5-1 and TRBJ2-2, with D possibly matching TRBD1 (5 bases). This CDR3 comprises 15 residues. CDR1 is SGHRS, CDR2 YFSETQ, per germline. Trimming stripped 4 bases from V and 4 bases from J, with 14 bases between. Here the CDR3 DNA reads TGCGCCAGCAGCCCCGCAGGGCCAGGCACCGGGGAGCTGTTTTTT. Its translation: CASSPAGPGTGELFF.

In its sample, this clonotype was seen many times. The chain combines TRBV5-1 with TRBJ2-7; 8 nucleotides agree with TRBD1. Looked up from germline, CDR1 is SGHRS and CDR2 is YFSETQ. The CDR3 is 14 amino acids. V shed 4 bases, J shed 2 bases, and the junction held 5 bases outside the gene matches. CDR3: CASSAGTGPYEQYF. In DNA, the CDR3 is TGCGCCAGCAGCGCCGGGACAGGCCCCTACGAGCAGTACTTC.

V gene TRBV28 combines with J gene TRBJ2-7; maybe TRBD1 (5 bases). Germline assignment: CDR1 MDHEN and CDR2 SYDVKM. The CDR3 is 15 residues long. The V end was cut by 3 bases, the J end by 1 base, with 13 bases between. In DNA, the CDR3 is TGTGCCAGCAGTTTCAGGACACACCATTCCTACGAGCAGTACTTC. It yields the protein CASSFRTHHSYEQYF.

In regard to this clonotype: Sequence at one end of the junction differs from germline and may be a read error. The V call is TRBV2, the J call TRBJ1-2; D may be TRBD1 (5 bases). Germline V gene data show CDR1 as SNHLY and CDR2 as FYNNEI. This CDR3 is built from 14 residues. This CDR3 reads CASSEGGGIGSYIF. Here the CDR3 DNA reads TGTGCCAGCAGTGAAGGGGGCGGAATAGGGAGCTACATCTTC.

The chain links TRBV7-2 to TRBJ1-1, with 8 bases fitting TRBD1. CDR1 SGHTA and CDR2 FQGNSA come from the germline V gene. J gave up 3 bases and V 4 bases, and 13 bases lay outside the gene matches. The CDR3 has 17 residues. The CDR3 reads CASSSTGGEWTDTEAFF. CDR3 sequence (DNA): TGTGCCAGCAGCTCAACAGGGGGAGAGTGGACAGACACTGAAGCTTTCTTT.

Remarks on this clonotype: Germline is not matched at one junction end, which may reflect a read error. V and J are TRBV12-3 or TRBV12-4 and TRBJ2-4, with a tentative D call TRBD1 (5 bases). The J call is in doubt because the DNA end fits TRBJ2-7 better. The CDR3 consists of 14 residues. This CDR3 is CASSIAPGTYEQYF. CDR3 sequence (DNA): TGTGCCAGCAGTATAGCCCCAGGGACCTACGAGCAGTACTTC.

This clonotype came up many times. The CDR3 here is CASSLDQHQLPRQETQYF. In nucleotides, the CDR3 is TGTGCCAGCAGCTTAGATCAGCATCAGCTACCCCGACAAGAGACCCAGTACTTC. The chain has TRBV11-3 and TRBJ2-5; no clear D gene. In germline, CDR1 is SGHNT, CDR2 YENEEA. The CDR3 has 18 amino acids. The V end was cut by 0 bases, the J end by 2 bases, with 19 bases between. Based on the CDR3 plus reference TRBV11-3 and TRBJ2-5, the full variable domain is EAGVVQSPRYKIIEKKQPVAFWCNPISGHNTLYWYLQNLGQGPELLIRYENEEAVDDSQLPKDRFSAERLKGVDSTLKIQPAELGDSAVYLCASSLDQHQLPRQETQYFGPGTRLLVL.

This clonotype was recorded a few times. The chain has TRBV20-1 and TRBJ2-7, with 7 bases lining up with TRBD2. Germline CDR1 reads DFQATT; CDR2 reads SNEGSKA (reference sequence). The CDR3 runs to 14 residues. V was pared by 6 bases and J by 4 bases, with 12 bases of the junction left unmatched. CDR3 amino acids: CSAGGGGFQYEQYF. The CDR3, as DNA: TGCAGTGCCGGCGGCGGGGGTTTCCAGTACGAGCAGTACTTC.

V usage is TRBV3-1 and J usage is TRBJ2-7; 7 bases are shared with TRBD1. The CDR3 runs to 15 residues. Germline CDR1 reads LGHDT; CDR2 reads YNNKEL (reference sequence). The J segment lost 3 bases and the V segment lost 2 bases, leaving 7 bases of the junction unmatched. CDR3 sequence: CASSQRQGRLYEQYF. The CDR3 DNA is TGTGCCAGCAGCCAAAGACAGGGTCGGCTCTACGAGCAGTACTTC.

This clonotype was seen many times. Here the CDR3 DNA reads TGTGCCAGCAGTGGGACCGCTTTTACAGATACGCAGTATTTT. Protein sequence: CASSGTAFTDTQYF. The chain joins TRBV6-4 to TRBJ2-3; D remains unclear. The ends were cut back, 4 bases at V and 3 bases at J, with 11 bases in the middle. Germline CDR1 reads MRHNA; CDR2 reads SNTAGT. The CDR3 contains 14 residues.

This clonotype was recorded at least ten times. The genes are TRBV10-3 and TRBJ2-5, with TRBD1 matching over 8 bases. The CDR3 is made up of 15 amino acids. Germline V gives CDR1 ENHRY, CDR2 SYGVKD. The junction had 6 bases not matched to a gene; V was cut back by 2 bases and J by 4 bases. The CDR3 DNA follows: TGTGCCATCAGTGAGCTACAGGGGGTCGGAGAGACCCAGTACTTC. This translates into CAISELQGVGETQYF.

This rearrangement joins TRBV30 to TRBJ1-2; 8 bases match TRBD1. The germline V gene has CDR1 GTSNPN and CDR2 SVGIG (reference sequence). The CDR3 totals 11 residues. The V segment lost 3 bases and the J segment 7 bases; nucleotides outside the gene matches: 1. The chain's CDR3 is CAWSDRGGYTF. CDR3 in DNA: TGTGCCTGGAGCGACAGGGGTGGCTACACCTTC. Full variable domain (missing parts from reference TRBV30 and TRBJ1-2): SQTIHQWPATLVQPVGSPLSLECTVEGTSNPNLYWYRQAAGRGLQLLFYSVGIGQISSEVPQNLSASRPQDRQFILSSKKLLLSDSGFYLCAWSDRGGYTFGSGTRLTVV.

This clonotype was detected a few times. Written as DNA, the CDR3 is TGTGCCAGCAGTGAAGCGTCGGAGAGGGGGCTCACTGAAGCTTTCTTT. Its translation is CASSEASERGLTEAFF. The chain uses TRBV6-1 and TRBJ1-1; 7 bases map to TRBD1. This CDR3 is built from 16 residues. V lost 0 bases and J lost 4; bases outside the gene matches: 8. Germline-derived CDR1 and CDR2 are MNHNS and SASEGT.

This clonotype turned up a few times. CDR3 sequence reads: CASSGERTQYF. CDR3 nucleotides: TGTGCCAGCAGTGGGGAACGGACCCAGTACTTC. The chain links TRBV7-2 to TRBJ2-5, with unresolved D. Germline-derived CDR1 and CDR2 are SGHTA and FQGNSA. The CDR3 length is 11 residues. V was trimmed by 6 bases and J by 7 bases, leaving 9 bases between them.

This chain connects TRBV12-3 or TRBV12-4 to TRBJ2-7, with TRBD1 as a possible D gene (6 bases). The CDR3 is made up of 16 amino acids. V was pared by 4 bases and J by 3 bases, with 19 bases between. CDR3 DNA: TGTGCCAGCAGTTCAGACCGACGGGCAGGGGACTACGAGCAGTACTTC. Its protein product is CASSSDRRAGDYEQYF.

The genes are TRBV7-2 and TRBJ2-3, with D unresolved. Trimming pared 3 bases from V and 6 bases from J, leaving 13 bases between. CDR3 size: 14 residues. CDR1 and CDR2 (germline): SGHTA, FQGNSA. CDR3: CASSFVEHVDTQYF. CDR3 in DNA: TGTGCCAGCAGCTTCGTAGAGCATGTCGATACGCAGTATTTT.

The chain links TRBV7-9 to TRBJ1-4, with D unresolved. This CDR3 spans 15 amino acids. V lost 2 bases, J lost 8 bases, and 15 bases lay in between. Per the germline V gene, CDR1 is SEHNR and CDR2 is FQNEAQ (reference sequence). The DNA for the CDR3 is TGTGCCAGCAGCTTACATCGGGAACAAACCGAAAAACTGTTTTTT. The encoded protein is CASSLHREQTEKLFF.

The chain uses TRBV5-1 and TRBJ1-1; 9 bases match TRBD1. The length of the CDR3 is 16 residues. Per germline, CDR1 SGHRS and CDR2 YFSETQ. Losses at the gene ends were 4 bases for V and 0 bases for J; bases not matched to a gene: 7. The CDR3 sequence: CASSRTGVGMNTEAFF. The CDR3 region has the DNA TGCGCCAGCAGCCGGACAGGGGTCGGAATGAACACTGAAGCTTTCTTT.

The J gene is TRBJ2-1, the V gene TRBV5-1; D remains unclear. The CDR3 extends over 15 amino acids. Germline V gives CDR1 SGHRS, CDR2 YFSETQ. Trimming pared 0 bases from V and 7 bases from J, leaving 14 bases between. CDR3 DNA: TGCGCCAGCAGCTTGGGACCATTAGTAGGAAATGAGCAGTTCTTC. It specifies CASSLGPLVGNEQFF.